These 32 T cell receptor beta chains came from one sample sequenced in a study of cytomegalovirus exposure and HLA in healthy donors. The PCR ran on 60 Vbeta and 13 Jbeta primers. Clones were sequenced by immunoSEQ multiplex PCR, and TCRdb holds only the in-frame ones, with some missing. The table lists around 53,000 clones. Sequencing was performed on PBMCs. The receptors shown here come from a man between 18 and 35 years old in good health and CMV-seropositive.

CDR3 sequence (DNA): TGTGCCAGTAGGGAGTTAACGGGTGAAAAACTGTTTTTT. Its translation: CASRELTGEKLFF. V usage is TRBV19 and J usage is TRBJ1-4, with D hard to call. V was pared by 6 bases and J by 7 bases, with 12 bases between. Germline-derived CDR1 and CDR2 are LNHDA and SQIVND (reference sequence). The CDR3 has 13 residues.

The chain employs TRBV7-9 and TRBJ2-5, with D possibly matching TRBD2 (5 bases). Trimming took off 5 bases at V and 4 bases at J, with 14 bases between the two ends. This CDR3 spans 14 amino acids. Looked up from germline, CDR1 is SEHNR and CDR2 is FQNEAQ (reference sequence). The CDR3 coding sequence is TGTGCCAGCAGCCTCGGGAAGGTTCGAGAGACCCAGTACTTC. Translated: CASSLGKVRETQYF.

The J gene is TRBJ1-1, the V gene TRBV28, with TRBD1 identical over 7 bases. The CDR3 consists of 17 residues. V lost 5 bases, J lost 1 base, and 13 bases stayed unmatched. The germline CDR1 and CDR2 sequences are MDHEN and SYDVKM. The CDR3 nucleotides read TGTGCCAGCAGTGACCCCCCGTCGGGACAGAGGAACACTGAAGCTTTCTTT. It encodes CASSDPPSGQRNTEAFF.

V usage is TRBV7-7 and J usage is TRBJ2-7, with D perhaps TRBD2 (5 bases). CDR1 is SSHAT, CDR2 FNYEAQ, per germline (reference sequence). Trimming removed 5 bases at V and 4 bases at J, with 12 bases between. This CDR3 has 13 residues. The CDR3 sequence is CASSPSGKYEQYF. CDR3 bases: TGTGCCAGCAGCCCAAGCGGAAAGTACGAGCAGTACTTC.

About this clone: Mismatch with germline at one junction end may stem from a read error. The chain couples TRBV7-9 to TRBJ2-1; 12 bases agree with TRBD2. The germline CDR1 and CDR2 sequences are SEHNR and FQNEAQ (reference sequence). The CDR3 length is 16 residues. This chain's CDR3 is CASSLVGLAGLNERFF. The CDR3 DNA follows: TGTGCCAGCAGCTTAGTAGGACTAGCGGGGCTGAATGAGCGGTTCTTC.

The gene calls are TRBV18 and TRBJ1-1; D perhaps matches TRBD1 (6 bases). Trimming removed 6 bases at V and 5 bases at J, with 25 bases between. CDR1 is KGHSH, CDR2 LQKENI, per germline. There are 17 residues in the CDR3. As DNA, the CDR3 is TGTGCCAGCTCCCTTCCCGAGGACAGTATTACGAGAACTGAAGCTTTCTTT. The encoded protein is CASSLPEDSITRTEAFF.

As regards this clone: The sample holds other DNA sequences that translate to the same CDR3. The chain recombines TRBV7-2 with TRBJ2-1; D is uncertain. V was trimmed by 7 bases and J by 10 bases, leaving 14 bases between them. The CDR3 is made up of 12 amino acids. In germline, CDR1 is SGHTA, CDR2 FQGNSA. This chain's CDR3 is CASTPPSVEQFF. DNA for the CDR3: TGTGCCAGCACCCCCCCGTCCGTCGAGCAGTTCTTC.

The chain uses TRBV11-3 and TRBJ2-3; 7 bases are shared with TRBD2. V lost 5 bases and J lost 2; bases outside the gene matches: 10. There are 16 residues in the CDR3. Germline V gene data show CDR1 as SGHNT and CDR2 as YENEEA. CDR3 amino acids: CASSPRLAALTDTQYF. As DNA, the CDR3 is TGTGCCAGCAGCCCCCGGCTAGCGGCCCTCACAGATACGCAGTATTTT.

The V call is TRBV11-2, the J call TRBJ1-2; the D gene is possibly TRBD1 (5 bases). The CDR3 covers 12 residues. V was shortened by 2 bases and J by 6 bases, with 7 bases between the two germline ends. Germline V gives CDR1 SGHAT, CDR2 FQNNGV. CDR3 DNA sequence: TGTGCCAGCAGCTTACAGGGAAATGGCTACACCTTC. Translating gives CASSLQGNGYTF.

The chain employs TRBV7-9 and TRBJ2-1, with 10 bases matching TRBD1. CDR1 and CDR2 (germline): SEHNR, FQNEAQ (reference sequence). V was clipped by 0 bases and J by 0 bases; unmatched bases: 8. The CDR3 is made up of 19 amino acids. The CDR3 coding sequence is TGTGCCAGCAGCTTAGCGGTGGGACAGGGGCCGGACTCCTACAATGAGCAGTTCTTC. Protein sequence: CASSLAVGQGPDSYNEQFF.

V usage is TRBV4-2 and J usage is TRBJ2-7; tentative D call: TRBD2 (6 bases). The V gene lost 4 bases and the J gene lost 6 bases, with 10 bases spanning the gap. CDR3 length: 12 amino acids. CDR1 LGHNA and CDR2 YNFKEQ come from the germline V gene. The DNA of the CDR3 is TGTGCCAGCAGCCCGACTAGAGGCGAGCAGTACTTC. Its protein is CASSPTRGEQYF.

The rearrangement joins TRBV27 to TRBJ2-1; 7 bases agree with TRBD2. Germline-derived CDR1 and CDR2 are MNHEY and SMNVEV (reference sequence). The CDR3 is 14 amino acids. Unmatched junction bases numbered 2, after V lost 6 bases and J lost 0 bases. The CDR3 nucleotides read TGTGCCAGCAGCCCTAGCGGCTCCTACAATGAGCAGTTCTTC. Translation gives CASSPSGSYNEQFF.

This chain connects TRBV18 to TRBJ2-7; TRBD1 matches 7 bases. Germline V gene lookup returns CDR1 KGHSH and CDR2 LQKENI. V lost 0 bases to trimming and J lost 0 bases; unmatched junction nucleotides: 8. This CDR3 is built from 17 residues. The CDR3: CASSPPRQGVSSYEQYF. The CDR3 DNA is TGTGCCAGCTCACCACCGAGACAGGGAGTGAGCTCCTACGAGCAGTACTTC.

The chain couples TRBV30 to TRBJ2-7; unclear D gene. V lost 2 bases, J lost 5 bases, and 10 bases lay in between. Germline loops: CDR1 GTSNPN, CDR2 SVGIG (reference sequence). CDR3 length equals 12 residues. The CDR3 is CAWSHRNDEQYF. CDR3 sequence (DNA): TGTGCCTGGAGTCACAGAAACGACGAGCAGTACTTC. The full variable domain, with the rest looked up from reference TRBV30 and TRBJ2-7, is SQTIHQWPATLVQPVGSPLSLECTVEGTSNPNLYWYRQAAGRGLQLLFYSVGIGQISSEVPQNLSASRPQDRQFILSSKKLLLSDSGFYLCAWSHRNDEQYFGPGTRLTVT.

The gene calls are TRBV19 and TRBJ2-5; 10 bases align to TRBD2. The CDR3 extends over 15 amino acids. The germline gives CDR1 LNHDA, CDR2 SQIVND (reference sequence). After removal of 5 bases from V and 4 bases from J, the junction contained 7 bases not matched to a gene. The CDR3 bases are TGTGCCAGTAGTGGTCTTTCTAGCGGGAGAGAGACCCAGTACTTC. This sequence encodes CASSGLSSGRETQYF. Supplemented by reference TRBV19 and TRBJ2-5, the full variable domain reads DGGITQSPKYLFRKEGQNVTLSCEQNLNHDAMYWYRQDPGQGLRLIYYSQIVNDFQKGDIAEGYSVSREKKESFPLTVTSAQKNPTAFYLCASSGLSSGRETQYFGPGTRLLVL.

The rearrangement links TRBV7-2 to TRBJ2-6; D possibly corresponds to TRBD2 (7 bases). There are 14 residues in the CDR3. V shed 9 bases and J shed 1 base, with 10 bases lying between them. Germline V gene sequence: CDR1 SGHTA, CDR2 FQGNSA. CDR3 nucleotides: TGTGCCAGTAGGGGGGGTTCTGGGGCCAACGTCCTGACTTTC. Translating gives CASRGGSGANVLTF.

The chain combines TRBV30 with TRBJ2-1, with TRBD1 identical over 8 bases. Trimming at V came to 6 bases and at J to 6 bases, leaving 4 bases not matched to a gene. From germline, CDR1 is GTSNPN and CDR2 SVGIG (reference sequence). The CDR3 contains 12 residues. This chain's CDR3 is CACRQGSNEQFF. The CDR3 DNA reads TGTGCCTGCCGACAGGGGAGCAATGAGCAGTTCTTC.

V gene TRBV27 combines with J gene TRBJ2-2; the D gene is possibly TRBD2 (5 bases). CDR1 is MNHEY and CDR2 is SMNVEV in the germline V gene (reference sequence). The CDR3 totals 16 residues. The V end was cut by 5 bases, the J end by 3 bases, with 16 bases between. The CDR3 nucleotides are TGTGCCAGCAGTCCCCAACTGGGAGTCGACACCGGGGAGCTGTTTTTT. This encodes CASSPQLGVDTGELFF.

The chain uses TRBV5-8 and TRBJ2-5, with TRBD1 as a possible D gene (5 bases). The J call may be mistaken, given a closer DNA end match to TRBJ2-7. Per germline, CDR1 SGHTS and CDR2 YDEGEE. CDR3 length equals 14 residues. CDR3 protein: CASSLRQGAYEQYF. The CDR3 DNA follows: TGTGCCAGCAGCTTGAGGCAGGGCGCCTACGAGCAGTACTTC.

V and J are TRBV27 and TRBJ2-7, with 7 bases identical to TRBD2. The CDR3 has 17 amino acids. Germline CDR1 and CDR2: MNHEY and SMNVEV (reference sequence). Unmatched junction bases numbered 16, after V lost 5 bases and J lost 3 bases. In nucleotides, the CDR3 is TGTGCCAGCAGTCGGTCGATCAGGGAGGGAGGTTTCTACGAGCAGTACTTC. Amino acids: CASSRSIREGGFYEQYF.

The gene calls are TRBV15 and TRBJ2-1; 8 nucleotides agree with TRBD2. The junction had 9 bases not matched to a gene; V was cut back by 4 bases and J by 4 bases. The CDR3 has 16 residues. Germline V CDR1 and CDR2: LNHNV, YYDKDF (reference sequence). In nucleotides, the CDR3 is TGTGCCACCAGCAAAGAGGCGGGAGGATTTTACAATGAGCAGTTCTTC. Protein product: CATSKEAGGFYNEQFF.

This chain links TRBV30 with TRBJ1-5; possible D gene TRBD1, 5 bases. CDR3 length: 13 residues. In germline, CDR1 is GTSNPN, CDR2 SVGIG (reference sequence). With 5 bases removed from V and 6 bases from J, the gap between germline ends came to 14 bases. The CDR3 region has the DNA TGTGCCTGGGGGGGATGGGGAGGTCAGCCCCAGCATTTT. It yields the protein CAWGGWGGQPQHF.

The CDR3 nucleotides read TGTGCCAGCAGCCCTGGGGGGGGAGGAACGAACACTGAAGCTTTCTTT. This encodes CASSPGGGGTNTEAFF. The chain carries TRBV2 and TRBJ1-1; possible D gene TRBD1, 5 bases. Between the trimmed V and J ends, which lost 6 bases and 1 base, there was a span of 18 bases. The CDR3 loop spans 16 amino acids. Germline V gene data show CDR1 as SNHLY and CDR2 as FYNNEI.

Regarding this clone: The sample carries other DNA sequences with the same CDR3. The chain carries TRBV5-1 and TRBJ2-1, with D perhaps TRBD1 (6 bases). The germline gives CDR1 SGHRS, CDR2 YFSETQ. The V end lost 2 bases, the J end lost 6 bases, and 9 bases lay between the germline ends. CDR3 length: 13 amino acids. The CDR3 DNA reads as TGCGCCAGCAGCTTTCAGGGGTCCAATGAGCAGTTCTTC. Protein product: CASSFQGSNEQFF.

In DNA, the CDR3 is TGTGCCAGCAGCCTGGGGGGAACAAACTATGGCTACACCTTC. It is translated as CASSLGGTNYGYTF. J is TRBJ1-2 and V is TRBV11-2; perhaps TRBD1 as D (5 bases). The germline V gene has CDR1 SGHAT and CDR2 FQNNGV. This CDR3 contains 14 residues. V dropped 5 bases and J dropped 2 bases, with 12 bases sitting between them.

V and J are TRBV30 and TRBJ2-3; 11 nucleotides agree with TRBD2. The CDR3 extends over 16 amino acids. The V gene's germline CDR1 is GTSNPN and CDR2 SVGIG (reference sequence). Unmatched junction bases numbered 7, after V lost 0 bases and J lost 5 bases. The CDR3 loop is CAWSVGLAGGGDTQYF. CDR3 coding DNA: TGTGCCTGGAGTGTTGGGTTAGCGGGAGGGGGAGATACGCAGTATTTT.

The chain uses TRBV19 and TRBJ1-4; a weak D match, TRBD1 (6 bases). The germline CDR1 and CDR2 sequences are LNHDA and SQIVND (reference sequence). Trimming left V 3 bases short and J 6 bases short, with 8 bases between. This CDR3 spans 13 amino acids. CDR3 region: CASSIHRDEKLFF. In nucleotides, the CDR3 is TGTGCCAGTAGTATCCACAGGGATGAAAAACTGTTTTTT.

This chain joins TRBV2 and TRBJ2-1, with 8 bases identical to TRBD2. From germline, CDR1 is SNHLY and CDR2 FYNNEI. The CDR3 spans 13 residues. With 9 bases clipped from V and 3 bases from J, the junction kept 4 bases outside the gene matches. For the CDR3, the DNA is TGTGCCAGTCGGGAGGGCCTCTACAATGAGCAGTTCTTC. Translated, it gives CASREGLYNEQFF.

The V gene is TRBV30, the J gene TRBJ2-2; D is possibly TRBD1 (6 bases). Germline assignment: CDR1 GTSNPN and CDR2 SVGIG (reference sequence). The CDR3 contains 15 residues. Trimming shortened V by 0 bases and J by 3 bases, and 11 bases separated the two germline ends. This chain's CDR3 is CAWSVLTGHTGELFF. The DNA for the CDR3 is TGTGCCTGGAGTGTACTTACAGGGCACACCGGGGAGCTGTTTTTT.

The chain couples TRBV29-1 to TRBJ2-7, with a weak D call TRBD1 (5 bases). This CDR3 is built from 14 residues. Germline V lookup: CDR1 SQVTM, CDR2 ANQGSEA. V was pared by 3 bases and J by 5 bases, with 17 bases between. Here the CDR3 reads CSVDGAAASDEQYF. CDR3 nucleotides: TGCAGCGTTGATGGGGCAGCCGCCTCGGACGAGCAGTACTTC.

The chain couples TRBV7-2 to TRBJ2-5, with 9 bases fitting TRBD2. Germline V gives CDR1 SGHTA, CDR2 FQGNSA. The CDR3 is 15 amino acids. V gave up 5 bases and J gave up 5 bases; unmatched junction bases: 9. The CDR3: CASSPRTSVAETQYF. CDR3 DNA: TGTGCCAGCAGCCCCAGGACTAGCGTCGCGGAGACCCAGTACTTC.

The rearrangement uses TRBV10-2 and TRBJ1-2; D is undetermined. This CDR3 comprises 14 residues. The V end lost 3 bases, the J end lost 4 bases, and 12 bases lay between the germline ends. Germline V gives CDR1 WSHSY, CDR2 SAAADI. The CDR3 DNA reads TGCGCCAGCAGTGAACTCGCAGCGTTCTATGGCTACACCTTC. This gives the protein CASSELAAFYGYTF.